The rows below give T cell receptor beta chains drawn from one sample of a study of blood T cell repertoires in COVID-19. Data came from immunoSEQ multiplex PCR; TCRdb stores just in-frame clones and leaves some out. The table lists 120,000 to 150,000 clones, 84% of them singletons, with less than 6% in the top ten. The sample comprised PBMCs or T cells enriched from blood (not recorded which). These receptors originate from a woman in her fifties or sixties who had been exposed to COVID-19. Each CDR3 is given with its conserved first and last residue. The D gene is left open where the match is weak. Size is omitted from some rows. Given values are once, few, many or a class for expanded clones.

V gene	D gene	clone size	CDR3 protein
TRBV5-8	NA	once	CASSLFQGTQPQHF
TRBV6-5	TRBD1	NA	CASSPIDRGLPAFF
TRBV6-5	NA	NA	CASMPGNTEAFF
TRBV15	NA	NA	CATSRTGSGANVLTF
TRBV27	TRBD1	NA	CASRTGNVIDTQYF
TRBV7-2	NA	NA	CASSSSPTTANTGELFF
TRBV6-2/TRBV6-3	TRBD1	NA	CASSSPDRWYEQYF
TRBV27	NA	NA	CASSSLDSGGGYGYTF
TRBV4-2	TRBD1	once	CASSQARTGGLYEQFF
TRBV11-3	TRBD2	NA	CASSLDGLAGGTDTQYF
TRBV6-5	NA	NA	CASSYPPGGYSPLHF
TRBV19	TRBD1	NA	CASRDRGTDTQYF
TRBV6-6	TRBD1	NA	CASTRQGPSYEQYF
TRBV29-1	NA	NA	CSVRDPGVNEQFF
TRBV19	NA	NA	CASTRGGLGGSHTEAFF
TRBV2	NA	NA	CASRRSYNEQFF
TRBV5-1	TRBD1	NA	CASSRDRAEPGELFF
TRBV24-1	NA	NA	CATSDGGAGANVLTF
TRBV7-9	NA	NA	CASSLNGGVPSEKLFF
TRBV19	NA	NA	CASSIQGPPSTDTQYF
TRBV6-5	TRBD1	NA	CASRRGTDLEKLFF
TRBV3-1/TRBV3-2	NA	NA	CASSQERSYGYTF
TRBV19	TRBD1	NA	CASSIVGQVNQPQHF
TRBV18	NA	NA	CASSPKLEITGDTQYF
TRBV5-6	NA	NA	CASSLSGARRETQYF
TRBV19	NA	NA	CASSINDRRTTEAFF
TRBV7-9	NA	NA	CASSLVRGSYNEQFF
TRBV4-2	TRBD2	NA	CASSQVGLADTNTGELFF
TRBV7-2	NA	NA	CASSLDSANTGELFF
TRBV16	NA	once	CASSYTGSGNTIYF
TRBV12-3/TRBV12-4	NA	NA	CASSRGTGELFF
TRBV19	NA	NA	CASSIRGYGVNEQFF
TRBV9	NA	NA	CASSVEPGSYEQYF
TRBV2	NA	NA	CASGRLSTEAFF
TRBV19	TRBD2	NA	CASRLAGGSTDTQYF
TRBV29-1	NA	NA	CSVDRATNYGYTF
TRBV27	TRBD1	NA	CASSLRRPVTPGQGVSNSPLHF
TRBV6-5	NA	NA	CASSKGEQYF
TRBV5-4	NA	NA	CASSTPQENHEQFF
TRBV14	NA	NA	CASSPIQVYYGYTF
TRBV7-2	TRBD2	NA	CASSLGLASGNEQFF
TRBV7-8	NA	NA	CASSLLGADNEQFF
TRBV4-1	TRBD1	NA	CASSLARGRETQYF
TRBV6-5	TRBD2	NA	CASSYSRGTSAHF
TRBV7-9	NA	many	CASSLVGGLETQYF
TRBV11-3	TRBD2	NA	CASSLGPWGGYNEQFF